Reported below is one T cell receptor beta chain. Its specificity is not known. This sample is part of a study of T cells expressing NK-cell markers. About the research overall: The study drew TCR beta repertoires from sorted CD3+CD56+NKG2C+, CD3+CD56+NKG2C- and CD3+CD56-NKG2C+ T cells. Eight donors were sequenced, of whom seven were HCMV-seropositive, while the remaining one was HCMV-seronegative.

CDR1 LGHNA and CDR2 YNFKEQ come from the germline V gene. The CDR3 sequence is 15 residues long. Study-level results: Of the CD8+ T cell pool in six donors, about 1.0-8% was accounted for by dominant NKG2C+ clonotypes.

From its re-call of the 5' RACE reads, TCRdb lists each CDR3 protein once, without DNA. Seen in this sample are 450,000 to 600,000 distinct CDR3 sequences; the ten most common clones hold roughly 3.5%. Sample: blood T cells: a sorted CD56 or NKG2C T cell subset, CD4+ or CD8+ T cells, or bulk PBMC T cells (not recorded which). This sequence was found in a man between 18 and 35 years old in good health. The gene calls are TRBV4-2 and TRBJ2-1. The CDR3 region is CASSQAGSSYNEQFF.